This T cell receptor beta chain was sequenced during a study of blood T cell repertoires in COVID-19. Trimming took 6 bases from V and 0 from J, leaving 11 bases between them. CDR1 is MNHEY and CDR2 is SMNVEV in the germline V gene (reference sequence). The CDR3 length is 14 residues. Methods used by the authors: From reference gene primer amplification, estimates of nucleated cell counts were derived. Sequenced by immunoSEQ multiplex PCR; TCRdb stores in-frame clones only, minus some. That table furnishes V, J and clone size, whereas the DNA furnished D and trimming. The data hold 98,000 or so clones, with roughly 90% observed a single time. Seattle patient enrollment occurred during active infection, with longitudinal follow-up thereafter.

V gene TRBV27 combines with J gene TRBJ1-1; D possibly corresponds to TRBD1 (6 bases). The TCR sequence derives from a man in his fifties or sixties with COVID-19, enrolled during active disease. The sample was peripheral blood. As DNA, the CDR3 is TGTGCCAGCAGGCCCGGACAGTTGAACACTGAAGCTTTCTTT. Translation: CASRPGQLNTEAFF.